This T cell receptor (beta chain) was identified in a study of blood T cell repertoires in COVID-19 (dated by TCRdb to the early 2020s). Context from the whole study: Collaborator samples came from the United States, Italy and Spain and covered acute and convalescent phases of COVID-19. The material from the prospective study consisted of cDNA or gDNA derived from T cells, B-cell-depleted T cells, or PBMCs. Subjects who had been exposed to COVID-19, were actively infected with it, or had recovered from it provided the deeply sampled blood TCRbeta repertoires that made up the dataset. The repertoires were released in a freely available public database intended as a resource for research on the immune response to SARS-CoV-2. Samples were obtained from the ongoing ImmuneRACE study (first 160 participants) and from about 1,300 subjects provided by 6 global collaborators. A de-identified subject ID, COVID-19 status, age in years and sex were almost always included in the sample metadata. Where available, HLA class I and class II types were taken from metadata supplied by the sample provider and were not determined by assay-based typing. Summary of the overall study and its limitations: The amount of clinical and demographic metadata varied by source and participant and was provided uncurated.

Details on this clone: The target of this receptor is not known. Base qualities are not provided; no much larger clone lies one nucleotide away.

TCRbeta CDR3 regions were amplified from genomic DNA using the immunoSEQ Assay, a bias-controlled multiplex PCR. The original methods were these. Within the assay, amplification of reference gene primers was used to estimate how many nucleated cells each sample contained. To quantify the absolute abundance of each unique TCRbeta CDR3 rearrangement, sequence reads were collapsed and filtered. Productive Simpson clonality was computed per sample as the square root of Simpson's diversity index over productive rearrangements. TCRdb holds this immuneACCESS table with in-frame rearrangements only. Some clones are missing; in checked studies, unresolved V genes explain under half, and the rest has no known cause. Clone size and V and J calls were adopted from that table, with D and trimming inferred from the DNA. The sample includes about 160,000 clones, with approximately 84% observed a single time. Clones ranked in the top ten supply about 5.8% of the sample.

In Seattle, one collaborating source enrolled patients while the infection was active and tracked those patients longitudinally over the course of disease. Collaborating institutions collected whole blood in K2EDTA tubes following their own protocols. For TCRbeta analysis, collaborators shipped samples as frozen whole blood, isolated PBMCs, or DNA extracted from either of those sample types. V and J lose 5 bases and 5 bases, and a span of 18 bases separates them. CDR1 and CDR2 were assigned from the germline V gene as MNHEY and SVGAGI. Reading from cysteine to phenylalanine, the CDR3 counts 15 amino acids. This entry keeps only the CDR3 DNA: 45 bases, framed from base 1.

The V and J segments used are TRBV6-5 and TRBJ1-1; TRBD1 is perhaps the D gene, given 6 matching bases. The sequence was collected from a woman aged 45-60 years with COVID-19, enrolled during active disease. Sequenced input: peripheral blood. This receptor carries the CDR3 CASSKDRLPSTEAFF. The bases are TGTGCCAGCAGTAAGGACAGATTACCCTCGACTGAAGCTTTCTTT.